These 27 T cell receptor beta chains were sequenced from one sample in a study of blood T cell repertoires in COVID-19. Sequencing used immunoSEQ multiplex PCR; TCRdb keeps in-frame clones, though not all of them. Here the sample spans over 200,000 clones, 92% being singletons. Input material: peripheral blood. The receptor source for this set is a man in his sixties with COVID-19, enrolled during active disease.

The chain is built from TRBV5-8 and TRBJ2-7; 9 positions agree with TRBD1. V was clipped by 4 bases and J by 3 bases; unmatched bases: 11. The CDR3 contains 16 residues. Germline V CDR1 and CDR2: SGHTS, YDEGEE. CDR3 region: CASSRTGTGLIYEQYF. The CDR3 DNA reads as TGTGCCAGCAGCAGAACCGGGACAGGGCTTATCTACGAGCAGTACTTC.

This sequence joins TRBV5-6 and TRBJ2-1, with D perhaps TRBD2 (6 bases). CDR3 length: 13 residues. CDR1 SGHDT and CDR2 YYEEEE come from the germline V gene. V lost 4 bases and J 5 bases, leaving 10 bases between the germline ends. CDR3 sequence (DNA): TGTGCCAGCAGCCCGACGGGGGACAATGAGCAGTTCTTC. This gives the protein CASSPTGDNEQFF. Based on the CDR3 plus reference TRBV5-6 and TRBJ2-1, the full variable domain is DAGVTQSPTHLIKTRGQQVTLRCSPKSGHDTVSWYQQALGQGPQFIFQYYEEEERQRGNFPDRFSGHQFPNYSSELNVNALLLGDSALYLCASSPTGDNEQFFGPGTRLTVL.

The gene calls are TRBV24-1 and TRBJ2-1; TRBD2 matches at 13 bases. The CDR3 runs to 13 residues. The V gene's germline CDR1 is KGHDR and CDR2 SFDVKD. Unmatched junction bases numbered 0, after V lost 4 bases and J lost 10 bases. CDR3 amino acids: CATSEGLAGEQFF. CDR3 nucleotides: TGTGCCACCAGTGAGGGACTAGCGGGAGAGCAGTTCTTC.

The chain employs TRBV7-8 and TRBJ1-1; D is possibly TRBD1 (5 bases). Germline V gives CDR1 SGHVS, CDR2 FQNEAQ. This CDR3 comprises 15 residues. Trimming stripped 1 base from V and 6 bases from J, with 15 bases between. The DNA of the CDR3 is TGTGCCAGCAGCTTAGTGGGACTTTTAGCCTCTGAAGCTTTCTTT. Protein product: CASSLVGLLASEAFF. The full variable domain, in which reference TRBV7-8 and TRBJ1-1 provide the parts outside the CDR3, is GAGVSQSPRYKVAKRGQDVALRCDPISGHVSLFWYQQALGQGPEFLTYFQNEAQLDKSGLPSDRFFAERPEGSVSTLKIQRTQQEDSAVYLCASSLVGLLASEAFFGQGTRLTVV.

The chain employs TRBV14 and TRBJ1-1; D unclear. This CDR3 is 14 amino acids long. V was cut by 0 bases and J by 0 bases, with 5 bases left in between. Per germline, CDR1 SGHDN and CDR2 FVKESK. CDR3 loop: CASSQELVNTEAFF. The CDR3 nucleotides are TGTGCCAGCAGCCAAGAACTCGTGAACACTGAAGCTTTCTTT.

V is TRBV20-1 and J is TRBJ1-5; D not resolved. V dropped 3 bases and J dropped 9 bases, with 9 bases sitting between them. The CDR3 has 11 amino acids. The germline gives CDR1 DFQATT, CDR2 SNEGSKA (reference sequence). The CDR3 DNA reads TGCAGTGCTAGCAGTCGTGGGCCCCAGCATTTT. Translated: CSASSRGPQHF.

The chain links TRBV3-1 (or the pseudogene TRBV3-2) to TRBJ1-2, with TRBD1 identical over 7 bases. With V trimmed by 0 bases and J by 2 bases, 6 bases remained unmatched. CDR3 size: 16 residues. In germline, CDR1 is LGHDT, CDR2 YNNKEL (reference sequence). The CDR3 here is CASSQDSTGTNYGYTF. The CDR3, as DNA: TGTGCCAGCAGCCAAGACTCGACAGGGACCAACTATGGCTACACCTTC.

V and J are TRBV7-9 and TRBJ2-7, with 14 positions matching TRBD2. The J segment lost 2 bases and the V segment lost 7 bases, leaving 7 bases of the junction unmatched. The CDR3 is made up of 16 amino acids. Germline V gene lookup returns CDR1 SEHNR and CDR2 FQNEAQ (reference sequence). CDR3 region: CASTLGTSGGPYEQYF. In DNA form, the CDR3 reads TGTGCCAGCACCCTTGGGACTAGCGGGGGACCCTACGAGCAGTACTTC.

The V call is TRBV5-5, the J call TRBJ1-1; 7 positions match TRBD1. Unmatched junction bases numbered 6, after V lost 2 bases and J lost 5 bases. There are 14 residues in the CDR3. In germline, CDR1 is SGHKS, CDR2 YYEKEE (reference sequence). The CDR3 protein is CASSFSQGGTEAFF. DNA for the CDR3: TGTGCCAGCAGCTTCTCCCAGGGGGGAACTGAAGCTTTCTTT.

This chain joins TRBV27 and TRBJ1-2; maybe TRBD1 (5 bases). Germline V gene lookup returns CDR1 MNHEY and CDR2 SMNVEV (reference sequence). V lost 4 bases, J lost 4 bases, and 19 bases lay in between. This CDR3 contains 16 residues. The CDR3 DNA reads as TGTGCCAGCAGTTCGGTGAGGAAGGGGCTGGTCTATGGCTACACCTTC. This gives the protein CASSSVRKGLVYGYTF.

The CDR3 bases are TGTGCCAGCAGCTTAACCCCGACCGGGACAGAAAATGATAACTATGGCTACACCTTC. Translating it yields CASSLTPTGTENDNYGYTF. The chain has TRBV7-9 and TRBJ1-2; 7 bases map to TRBD1. This CDR3 region has 19 residues. The V gene end was trimmed by 2 bases and the J gene end by 1 base; junction bases not matched to a gene: 16. In germline, CDR1 is SEHNR, CDR2 FQNEAQ (reference sequence).

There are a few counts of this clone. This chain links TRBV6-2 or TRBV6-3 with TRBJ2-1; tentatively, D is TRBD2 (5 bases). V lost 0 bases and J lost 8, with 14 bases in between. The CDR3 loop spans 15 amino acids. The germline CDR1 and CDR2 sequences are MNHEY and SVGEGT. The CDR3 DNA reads TGTGCCAGCAGTTACTCGAGAGACTATCCCTATGAGCAGTTCTTC. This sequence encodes CASSYSRDYPYEQFF.

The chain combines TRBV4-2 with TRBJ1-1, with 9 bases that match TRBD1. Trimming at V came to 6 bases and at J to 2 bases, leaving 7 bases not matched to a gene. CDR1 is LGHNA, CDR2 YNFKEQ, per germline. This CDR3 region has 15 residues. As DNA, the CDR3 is TGTGCCAGCAGGCCCAAAACAGGGGGCAACACTGAAGCTTTCTTT. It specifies CASRPKTGGNTEAFF.

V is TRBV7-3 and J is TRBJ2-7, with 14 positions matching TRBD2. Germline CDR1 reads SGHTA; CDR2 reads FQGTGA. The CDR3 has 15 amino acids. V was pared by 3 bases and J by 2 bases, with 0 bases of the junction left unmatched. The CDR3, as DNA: TGTGCCAGCAGCTTGGGACTAGCGGGGGCCTACGAGCAGTACTTC. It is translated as CASSLGLAGAYEQYF.

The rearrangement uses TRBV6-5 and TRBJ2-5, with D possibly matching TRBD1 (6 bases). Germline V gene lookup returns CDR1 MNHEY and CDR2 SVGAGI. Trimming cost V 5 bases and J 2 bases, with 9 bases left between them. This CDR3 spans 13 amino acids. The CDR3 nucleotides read TGTGCCAGCAGTAAGACAGGACAAGAGACCCAGTACTTC. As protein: CASSKTGQETQYF.

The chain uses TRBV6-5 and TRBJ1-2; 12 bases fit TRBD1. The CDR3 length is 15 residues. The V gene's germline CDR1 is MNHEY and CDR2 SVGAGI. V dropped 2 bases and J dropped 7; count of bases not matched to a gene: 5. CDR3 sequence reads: CASSYGGQGASGYTF. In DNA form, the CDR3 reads TGTGCCAGCAGTTACGGGGGACAGGGGGCGAGTGGCTACACCTTC.

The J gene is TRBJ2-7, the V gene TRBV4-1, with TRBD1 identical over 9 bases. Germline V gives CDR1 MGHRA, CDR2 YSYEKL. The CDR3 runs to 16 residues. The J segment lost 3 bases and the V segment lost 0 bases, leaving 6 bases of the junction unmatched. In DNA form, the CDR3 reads TGCGCCAGCAGCCAAGAGTACAGGGGGCTATTCTACGAGCAGTACTTC. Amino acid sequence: CASSQEYRGLFYEQYF.

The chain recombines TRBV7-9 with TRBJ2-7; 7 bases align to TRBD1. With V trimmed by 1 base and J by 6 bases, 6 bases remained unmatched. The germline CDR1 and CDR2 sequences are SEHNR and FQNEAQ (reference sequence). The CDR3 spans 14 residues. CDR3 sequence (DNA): TGTGCCAGCAGCTTAGGAGGGGGCGGAGGCGAGCAGTACTTC. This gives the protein CASSLGGGGGEQYF.

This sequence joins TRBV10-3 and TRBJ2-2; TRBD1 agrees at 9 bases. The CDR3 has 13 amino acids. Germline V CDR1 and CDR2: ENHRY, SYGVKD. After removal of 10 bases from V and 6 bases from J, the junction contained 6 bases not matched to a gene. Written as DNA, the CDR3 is TGTGCCACCGGGACAGGGAAGGCCGGGGAGCTGTTTTTT. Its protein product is CATGTGKAGELFF.

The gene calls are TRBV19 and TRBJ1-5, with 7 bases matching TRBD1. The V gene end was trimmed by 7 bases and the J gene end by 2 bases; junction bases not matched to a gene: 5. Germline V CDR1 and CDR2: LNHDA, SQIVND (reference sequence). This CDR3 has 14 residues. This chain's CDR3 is CASTDRVGNQPQHF. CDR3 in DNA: TGTGCCAGTACCGACAGGGTTGGCAATCAGCCCCAGCATTTT.

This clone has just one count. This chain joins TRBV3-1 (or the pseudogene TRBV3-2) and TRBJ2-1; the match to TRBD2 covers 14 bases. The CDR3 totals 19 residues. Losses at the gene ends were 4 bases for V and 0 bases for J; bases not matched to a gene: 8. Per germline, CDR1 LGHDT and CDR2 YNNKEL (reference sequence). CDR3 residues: CASSPRAGLAGASYNEQFF. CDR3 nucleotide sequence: TGTGCCAGCAGCCCCCGGGCGGGACTAGCGGGAGCCTCCTACAATGAGCAGTTCTTC.

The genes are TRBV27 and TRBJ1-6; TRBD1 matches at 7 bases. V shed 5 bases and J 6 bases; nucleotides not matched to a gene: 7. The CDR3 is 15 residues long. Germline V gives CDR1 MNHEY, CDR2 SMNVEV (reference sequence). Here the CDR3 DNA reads TGTGCCAGCAGTCCCTCTACAGGGGCTAATTCACCCCTCCACTTT. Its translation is CASSPSTGANSPLHF.

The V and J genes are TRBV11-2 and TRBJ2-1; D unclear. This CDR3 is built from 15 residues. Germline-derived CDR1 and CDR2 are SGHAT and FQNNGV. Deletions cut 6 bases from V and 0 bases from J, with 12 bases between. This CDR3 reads CASSRLVSSYNEQFF. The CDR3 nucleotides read TGTGCCAGCAGTCGATTAGTGAGCTCCTACAATGAGCAGTTCTTC.

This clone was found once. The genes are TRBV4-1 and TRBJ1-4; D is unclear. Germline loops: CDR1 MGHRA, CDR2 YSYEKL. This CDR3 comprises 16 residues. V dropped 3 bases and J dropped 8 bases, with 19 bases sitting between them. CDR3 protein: CASSQNAGSREEKLFF. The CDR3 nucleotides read TGCGCCAGCAGCCAGAACGCAGGTTCTCGGGAAGAAAAACTGTTTTTT.

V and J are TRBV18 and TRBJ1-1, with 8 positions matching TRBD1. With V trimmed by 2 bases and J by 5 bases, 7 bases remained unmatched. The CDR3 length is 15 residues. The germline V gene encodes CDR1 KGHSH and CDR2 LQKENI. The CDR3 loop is CASSPSQGAFTEAFF. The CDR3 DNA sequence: TGTGCCAGCTCACCATCGCAGGGGGCGTTTACTGAAGCTTTCTTT.

The CDR3 region has the DNA TGCGCCAGCAGTGATCACAGGGCCAATCAGCCCCAGCATTTT. Its translation: CASSDHRANQPQHF. The genes are TRBV10-2 and TRBJ1-5, with D perhaps matching TRBD1 (6 bases). Trimming left V 3 bases short and J 3 bases short, with 9 bases between. Germline V gene lookup returns CDR1 WSHSY and CDR2 SAAADI. This CDR3 has 14 amino acids.

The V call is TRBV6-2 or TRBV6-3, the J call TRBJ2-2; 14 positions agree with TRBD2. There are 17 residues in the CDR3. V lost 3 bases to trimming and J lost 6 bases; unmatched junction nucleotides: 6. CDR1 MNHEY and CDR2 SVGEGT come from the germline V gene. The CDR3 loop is CASSYSGLAGVAGELFF. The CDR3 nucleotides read TGTGCCAGCAGTTATTCGGGACTAGCGGGAGTGGCCGGGGAGCTGTTTTTT.